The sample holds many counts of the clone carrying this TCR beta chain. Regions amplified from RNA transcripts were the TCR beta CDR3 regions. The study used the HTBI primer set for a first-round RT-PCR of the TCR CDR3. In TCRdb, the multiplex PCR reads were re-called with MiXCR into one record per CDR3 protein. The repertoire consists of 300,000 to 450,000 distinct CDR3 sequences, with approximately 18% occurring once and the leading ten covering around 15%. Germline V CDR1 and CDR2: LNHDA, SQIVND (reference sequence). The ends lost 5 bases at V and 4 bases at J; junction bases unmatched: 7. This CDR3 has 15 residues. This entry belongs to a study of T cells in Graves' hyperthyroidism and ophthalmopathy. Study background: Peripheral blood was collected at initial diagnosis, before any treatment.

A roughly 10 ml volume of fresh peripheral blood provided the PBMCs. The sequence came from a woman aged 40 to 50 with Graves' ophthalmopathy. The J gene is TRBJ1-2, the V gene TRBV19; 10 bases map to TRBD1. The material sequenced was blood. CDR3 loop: CASSRDRGFGYGYTF. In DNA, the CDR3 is TGTGCCAGTAGTCGGGACAGGGGATTCGGCTATGGCTACACCTTC.